This TCR beta chain was identified in a study of control samples from healthy donors and cancer patients. Here immunoSEQ multiplex PCR was the method, and the copy in TCRdb shows in-frame clones only, minus some. In the table there are fewer than 300,000 clones, roughly 87% of which are singletons. This clone has only a few counts. V shed 1 base and J shed 1 base, with 11 bases lying between them. The CDR3 consists of 16 residues. The germline gives CDR1 SGHNT, CDR2 YYREEE (reference sequence). The chain couples TRBV5-4 to TRBJ2-2; D ambiguous. Sample: PBMCs. The TCR originated in a woman aged 55-75 years with lung cancer. The CDR3 loop is CASSLTHLLNTGELFF. The CDR3 region has the DNA TGTGCCAGCAGCTTGACGCACCTCCTGAACACCGGGGAGCTGTTTTTT.